The TCR beta chain described here comes from a study of T cell responses to AZD1222 COVID-19 vaccine. Across the study: Second-dose intervals of approximately 4 or approximately 12 weeks were pooled.

This CDR3 is 16 amino acids long. The V end lost 5 bases, the J end lost 0 bases, and 17 bases lay between the germline ends. Germline V gene data show CDR1 as SGHAT and CDR2 as FQDESV (reference sequence). TCRdb's copy holds only in-frame clones and misses some; the assay was immunoSEQ multiplex PCR. The sample has around 100,000 clones, about nine tenths seen once; the top ten hold 1% to 1.5%. Broader study findings: Repertoires were obtained only post-peak T cell response. Only 5 to 7 AZD1222 recipients were seropositive at baseline. Females outnumbered males among donors, who were mostly white British; clonal diversity was possibly underestimated.

Comments on this clone: Its antigen is still unknown.

The clonotype was recovered from an adult in good health. V usage is TRBV11-1 and J usage is TRBJ2-7; D is tentatively TRBD1 or TRBD2 (5 bases each). Sample: peripheral blood, taken on day 0 of AZD1222 vaccination. CDR3 loop: CASSDPGAERSYEQYF. CDR3 nucleotides: TGTGCCAGCAGCGACCCCGGGGCAGAACGCTCCTACGAGCAGTACTTC. Full variable domain (missing parts from reference TRBV11-1 and TRBJ2-7): EAEVAQSPRYKITEKSQAVAFWCDPISGHATLYWYRQILGQGPELLVQFQDESVVDDSQLPKDRFSAERLKGVDSTLKIQPAELGDSAMYLCASSDPGAERSYEQYFGPGTRLTVT.